This TCR beta chain comes out of a study of blood T cells in healthy people across ages. In the study overall: Per two T cells, about one barcoded beta molecule was captured through template switching.

Trimming stripped 7 bases from V and 4 bases from J, with 17 bases between. This CDR3 spans 14 amino acids. Per germline, CDR1 SQVTM and CDR2 ANQGSEA. Turning to this clonotype: The antigen remains unidentified.

Broader study findings: The study found more naive CD4+ cells and higher diversity in long-lived than aged donors.

A second PCR of about 7 to 12 cycles used a sample-barcoded 5' primer and a J-beta primer mix. TCRdb re-analysed the 5' RACE reads in MiXCR, keeping a single row per CDR3 protein. The sample lists almost 550,000 distinct CDR3 sequences; about 25% were seen once. The data were also submitted as part of a second study, on T cells of mothers and their children. That publication notes: More than 5 children and their three healthy Caucasian mothers were the donors. Every mother produced more than 8 million TCR beta CDR3 reads, whereas every child provided about 3 million.

Sequenced sample: blood. This chain connects TRBV29-1 to TRBJ2-1, with D possibly called TRBD1 or TRBD2 (5 bases each). The sequence was collected from a boy younger than 18 in good health. The chain's CDR3 is CSAGLRDLYNEQFF. CDR3 coding DNA: TGCAGCGCAGGCCTCCGGGACCTGTACAATGAGCAGTTCTTC.